These T cell receptor beta chains were read from a single sample in a study of blood T cells in healthy people across ages. TCRdb fed the 5' RACE reads into MiXCR, producing one record per CDR3 protein. The profile shows about 1,500,000 distinct CDR3 sequences, 28% of them singletons. Sequenced sample: blood. Every receptor here comes from a woman aged 25 to 39 in good health. Each CDR3 is given with its conserved first and last residue. A D gene is named only where the DNA matches it firmly.

TRBJ2-1 | TRBV9 | TRBD2 | CASSALGGSSNEQFF
TRBJ2-1 | TRBV12-3/TRBV12-4 | - | CASRSGRNPYNEQFF
TRBJ2-3 | TRBV7-6 | TRBD2 | CASSLETSATDTQYF
TRBJ2-3 | TRBV29-1 | - | CSVGVDTQYF
TRBJ2-1 | TRBV11-3 | - | CASSLTFHRDRKSSYNEQFF
TRBJ1-4 | TRBV4-1 | TRBD1 | CASSQGQGDEKLFF
TRBJ2-7 | TRBV4-2 | - | CASSQGGGTSYEQYF
TRBJ2-2 | TRBV27 | - | CASSSLYGELFF
TRBJ2-2 | TRBV28 | TRBD1 | CASHRGDTGELFF
TRBJ2-5 | TRBV27 | TRBD2 | CASTSKGTSQETQYF
TRBJ2-7 | TRBV18 | - | CTSSPSSYEQYF
TRBJ2-1 | TRBV7-3 | - | CASSLRVPGGRIF
TRBJ2-3 | TRBV5-1 | TRBD1 | CASSLTTGGGDTQYF
TRBJ2-5 | TRBV7-7 | TRBD1 | CASSYQQGRQGTQYF
TRBJ2-1 | TRBV30 | - | CTWSVMLGAYNEQFF
TRBJ2-4 | TRBV7-2 | - | CASSLAGGGNIQYF
TRBJ2-4 | TRBV12-3/TRBV12-4 | - | CASSLTGQDIQYF
TRBJ2-1 | TRBV30 | TRBD2 | CAWSTTSGGANEQFF
TRBJ1-4 | TRBV6-5 | TRBD1 | CASSSTGVTNEKLFF
TRBJ2-7 | TRBV28 | - | CASSPRDRYYAGQYF
TRBJ2-1 | TRBV9 | TRBD2 | CASGPGLAGNEQFF
TRBJ2-7 | TRBV4-1 | TRBD2 | CVSSQAPGGPYEQYF
TRBJ2-1 | TRBV2 | - | CASREDSKIYNEQFF
TRBJ2-3 | TRBV20-1 | - | CSARPGTDTQYF
TRBJ2-3 | TRBV29-1 | - | CSVTLGQSGSDTQYF
TRBJ2-2 | TRBV6-2/TRBV6-3 | - | CASTTGNTGELFF
TRBJ2-1 | TRBV20-1 | TRBD2 | CSASGAGGQFF
TRBJ2-1 | TRBV20-1 | - | CSATKPSSYNEQFF
TRBJ2-5 | TRBV29-1 | - | CSVSIANEQYF
TRBJ2-7 | TRBV7-9 | TRBD2 | CASSPIRGTSFYEQYF
TRBJ2-7 | TRBV7-2 | - | CASSYGRQDYEQYF
TRBJ2-3 | TRBV18 | - | CASSPYENTQYF
TRBJ1-4 | TRBV4-1 | - | CASSQLLVITMGKLFF
TRBJ2-4 | TRBV9 | - | CASSAHGGGGGQDIQYF
TRBJ2-1 | TRBV10-3 | - | CAISGAQGVGYNEQFF
TRBJ2-5 | TRBV10-3 | - | CAISDDGLPYRETQYF
- | TRBV7-2 | - | CASSPDWGEYEQYF
TRBJ2-1 | TRBV11-2 | TRBD2 | CASSFLAGVAYNEQFF
TRBJ2-3 | TRBV11-2 | - | CASRDTGWMIDTQYF
TRBJ2-7 | TRBV14 | - | CASAGRAPEQYF
TRBJ2-7 | TRBV6-5 | - | CASSYSESFEQYF
TRBJ2-7 | TRBV27 | - | CASADGYEQYF
TRBJ1-6 | TRBV12-3/TRBV12-4 | - | CASSSANNSPLHF
TRBJ2-1 | TRBV10-3 | TRBD2 | CAISERTSVNEQFF
TRBJ1-1 | TRBV3-1 | TRBD1 | CASSPGTGVGSGTEAFF
TRBJ2-3 | TRBV10-2 | TRBD2 | CASKSGRARDTQYF
TRBJ2-1 | TRBV2 | - | CASRERTVYNEQFF
TRBJ1-5 | TRBV20-1 | - | CSARARLSNQPQHF
TRBJ2-5 | TRBV4-2 | - | CASSQERGGQETQYF
TRBJ2-3 | TRBV18 | TRBD1 | CASSPTGGDTQYF
TRBJ1-1 | TRBV9 | - | CASSPVGEDTEAFF
TRBJ2-7 | TRBV28 | TRBD2 | CASSPPAGGAYEQYF